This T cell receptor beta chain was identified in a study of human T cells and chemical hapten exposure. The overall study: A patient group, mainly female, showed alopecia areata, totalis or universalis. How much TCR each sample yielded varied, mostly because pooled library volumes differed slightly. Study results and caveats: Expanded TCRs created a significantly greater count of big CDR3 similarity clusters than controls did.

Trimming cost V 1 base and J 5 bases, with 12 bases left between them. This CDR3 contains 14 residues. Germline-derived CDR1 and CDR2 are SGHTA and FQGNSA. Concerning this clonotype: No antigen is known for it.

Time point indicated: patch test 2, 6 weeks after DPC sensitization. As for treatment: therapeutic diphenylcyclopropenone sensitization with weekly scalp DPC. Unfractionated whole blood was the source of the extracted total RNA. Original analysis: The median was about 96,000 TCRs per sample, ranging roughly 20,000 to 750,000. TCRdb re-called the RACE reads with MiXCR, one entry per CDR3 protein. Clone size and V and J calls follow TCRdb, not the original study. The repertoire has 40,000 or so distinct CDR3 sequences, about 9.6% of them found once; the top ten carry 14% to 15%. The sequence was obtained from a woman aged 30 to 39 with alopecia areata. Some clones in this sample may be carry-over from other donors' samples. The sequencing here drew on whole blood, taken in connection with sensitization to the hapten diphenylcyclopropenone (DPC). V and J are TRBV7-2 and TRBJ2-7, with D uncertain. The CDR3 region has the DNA TGTGCCAGCAGCTTAGTTGCCAGTGGAAACGAGCAGTACTTC. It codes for CASSLVASGNEQYF.